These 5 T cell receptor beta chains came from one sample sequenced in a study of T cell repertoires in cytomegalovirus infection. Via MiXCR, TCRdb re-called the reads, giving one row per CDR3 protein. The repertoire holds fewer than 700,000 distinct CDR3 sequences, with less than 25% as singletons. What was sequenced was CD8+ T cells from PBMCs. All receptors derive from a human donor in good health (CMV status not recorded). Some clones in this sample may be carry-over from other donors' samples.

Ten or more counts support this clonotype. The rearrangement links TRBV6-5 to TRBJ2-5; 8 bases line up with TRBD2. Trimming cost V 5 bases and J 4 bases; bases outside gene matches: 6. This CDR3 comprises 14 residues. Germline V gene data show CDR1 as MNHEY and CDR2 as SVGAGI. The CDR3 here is CASSEGLVGETQYF. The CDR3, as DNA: TGTGCCAGCAGTGAGGGACTAGTTGGAGAGACCCAGTACTTC.

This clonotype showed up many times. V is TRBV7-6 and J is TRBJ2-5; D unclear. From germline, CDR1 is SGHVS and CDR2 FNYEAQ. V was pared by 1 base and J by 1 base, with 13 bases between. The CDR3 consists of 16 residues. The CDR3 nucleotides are TGTGCCAGCAGCTTAGAAATTTTGGGCAGCCAAGAGACCCAGTACTTC. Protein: CASSLEILGSQETQYF. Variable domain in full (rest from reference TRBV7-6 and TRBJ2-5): GAGVSQSPRYKVTKRGQDVALRCDPISGHVSLYWYRQALGQGPEFLTYFNYEAQQDKSGLPNDRFSAERPEGSISTLTIQRTEQRDSAMYRCASSLEILGSQETQYFGPGTRLLVL.

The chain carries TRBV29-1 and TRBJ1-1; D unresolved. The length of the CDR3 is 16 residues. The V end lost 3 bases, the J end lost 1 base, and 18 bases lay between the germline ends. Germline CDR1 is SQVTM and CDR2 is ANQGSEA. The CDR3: CSVDGRTNIPNTEAFF. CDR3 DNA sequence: TGCAGCGTTGATGGACGGACGAACATACCGAACACTGAAGCTTTCTTT.

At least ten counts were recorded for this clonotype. The CDR3 bases are TGTGCCAGCAGTTTAAGTATCAGGGGGAATGGCTACACCTTC. Translating gives CASSLSIRGNGYTF. The chain links TRBV27 to TRBJ1-2; 7 bases map to TRBD1. CDR1 is MNHEY, CDR2 SMNVEV, per germline (reference sequence). CDR3 length: 14 residues. After removal of 2 bases from V and 6 bases from J, the junction contained 6 bases not matched to a gene.

The CDR3 protein is CSVEQGAKNIQYF. The CDR3 bases are TGCAGCGTTGAGCAGGGTGCCAAAAACATTCAGTACTTC. The gene calls are TRBV29-1 and TRBJ2-4, with D perhaps matching TRBD1 (5 bases). CDR1 and CDR2 (germline): SQVTM, ANQGSEA. The V end was cut by 3 bases, the J end by 1 base, with 7 bases between. This CDR3 is 13 amino acids long.